One and the same sample provided the 10 T cell receptor beta chains below, sequenced in a study of radiation and T cells in renal cell carcinoma. Sequencing used immunoSEQ multiplex PCR; TCRdb keeps in-frame clones, though not all of them. The sample consists of fewer than 150,000 clones, approximately 90% of them appearing once. Time point denoted: blood 2 weeks post-SBRT. Treatment noted: 15 Gy SBRT to primary tumor, nephrectomy 4 weeks later. Sequenced material: blood, taken from a patient whose treatment included radiotherapy and nephrectomy. Receptor source: an older woman with renal cell carcinoma.

V usage is TRBV9 and J usage is TRBJ2-7; D perhaps matches TRBD2 (5 bases). With 0 bases removed from V and 0 bases from J, the gap between germline ends came to 13 bases. The CDR3 is 16 amino acids. Germline loops: CDR1 SGDLS, CDR2 YYNGEE. The CDR3 reads CASSVGTAGPSYEQYF. CDR3 sequence (DNA): TGTGCCAGCAGCGTAGGCACCGCGGGCCCCTCCTACGAGCAGTACTTC.

J is TRBJ1-5 and V is TRBV7-8; 8 bases match TRBD1. J was trimmed by 2 bases and V by 5 bases; bases with no gene match: 11. This CDR3 is built from 17 residues. CDR1 is SGHVS and CDR2 is FQNEAQ in the germline V gene. The CDR3 region is CASSLLDRVEGNQPQHF. The CDR3 DNA sequence: TGTGCCAGCAGCCTACTGGACAGGGTGGAGGGCAATCAGCCCCAGCATTTT. The full variable domain, with the rest looked up from reference TRBV7-8 and TRBJ1-5, is GAGVSQSPRYKVAKRGQDVALRCDPISGHVSLFWYQQALGQGPEFLTYFQNEAQLDKSGLPSDRFFAERPEGSVSTLKIQRTQQEDSAVYLCASSLLDRVEGNQPQHFGDGTRLSIL.

This rearrangement joins TRBV19 to TRBJ2-5; perhaps D is TRBD1 or TRBD2 (6 bases each). The CDR3 loop spans 14 amino acids. The germline V gene has CDR1 LNHDA and CDR2 SQIVND (reference sequence). Trimming took 3 bases from V and 2 from J, leaving 10 bases between them. CDR3 loop: CASSMGGRQETQYF. CDR3 nucleotides: TGTGCCAGTAGTATGGGGGGCAGGCAAGAGACCCAGTACTTC.

There are a few counts of this clone. The chain couples TRBV6-5 to TRBJ1-6; D remains ambiguous. With 4 bases removed from V and 8 bases from J, the gap between germline ends came to 6 bases. This CDR3 has 12 residues. CDR1 MNHEY and CDR2 SVGAGI come from the germline V gene. The CDR3 DNA follows: TGTGCCAGCAGTTCGTTGTATTCACCCCTCCACTTT. This translates into CASSSLYSPLHF.

V and J are TRBV19 and TRBJ1-4, with 8 bases matching TRBD1. Germline V gives CDR1 LNHDA, CDR2 SQIVND (reference sequence). The CDR3 is 11 amino acids. Unmatched junction bases numbered 5, after V lost 7 bases and J lost 13 bases. CDR3 region: CASTLDRVLFF. CDR3 nucleotide sequence: TGTGCCAGTACCCTGGACAGGGTACTGTTTTTT.

The chain links TRBV19 to TRBJ1-5, with D unclear. The CDR3 is 14 residues long. Trimming stripped 6 bases from V and 4 bases from J, with 13 bases between. Germline values: CDR1 LNHDA, CDR2 SQIVND (reference sequence). CDR3: CASRPDAGNQPQHF. CDR3 in DNA: TGTGCCAGTAGACCAGACGCGGGGAATCAGCCCCAGCATTTT.

The rearrangement joins TRBV5-1 to TRBJ2-7; weak D call: TRBD2 (5 bases). The CDR3 runs to 13 residues. Trimming stripped 4 bases from V and 1 base from J, with 9 bases between. From germline, CDR1 is SGHRS and CDR2 YFSETQ. The CDR3 sequence: CASSPPGSYEQYF. As DNA, the CDR3 is TGCGCCAGCAGCCCCCCGGGGTCCTACGAGCAGTACTTC.

The chain has TRBV15 and TRBJ1-2; tentative D call: TRBD1 (6 bases). Germline loops: CDR1 LNHNV, CDR2 YYDKDF (reference sequence). Trimming took off 5 bases at V and 6 bases at J, with 19 bases between the two ends. CDR3 length: 15 amino acids. DNA of the CDR3: TGTGCCACCAGCGGCCACGGGACAACGCAAAATGGCTACACCTTC. Protein product: CATSGHGTTQNGYTF.

CDR3: CASSEAMHPTDTQYF. CDR3 in DNA: TGTGCCAGCAGTGAAGCGATGCACCCCACAGATACGCAGTATTTT. This chain links TRBV6-1 with TRBJ2-3; the D is unclear. V was shortened by 0 bases and J by 2 bases, with 9 bases between the two germline ends. This CDR3 has 15 amino acids. The germline V gene has CDR1 MNHNS and CDR2 SASEGT.

The CDR3 DNA sequence: TGTGCCAGCAGTGCTAGCGGGGATCCCACAGATACGCAGTATTTT. Its translation is CASSASGDPTDTQYF. This chain links TRBV27 with TRBJ2-3; 9 bases agree with TRBD2. After removal of 5 bases from V and 2 bases from J, the junction contained 5 bases not matched to a gene. The CDR3 is 15 amino acids. Looked up from germline, CDR1 is MNHEY and CDR2 is SMNVEV (reference sequence).